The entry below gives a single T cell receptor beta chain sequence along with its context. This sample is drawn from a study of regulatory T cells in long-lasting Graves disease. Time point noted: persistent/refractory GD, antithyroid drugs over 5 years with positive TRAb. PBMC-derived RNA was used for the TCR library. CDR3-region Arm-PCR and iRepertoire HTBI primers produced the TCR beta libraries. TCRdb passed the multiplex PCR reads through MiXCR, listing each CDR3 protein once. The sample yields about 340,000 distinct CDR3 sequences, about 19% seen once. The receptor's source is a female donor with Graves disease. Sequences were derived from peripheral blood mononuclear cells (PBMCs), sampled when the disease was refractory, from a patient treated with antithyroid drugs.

CDR3 coding DNA: TGCGCCAGCAGCTCCTCAGTAGCGATGAACACTGAAGCTTTCTTT. Its translation is CASSSSVAMNTEAFF. This sequence joins TRBV5-1 and TRBJ1-1; D gene uncertain. Germline V CDR1 and CDR2: SGHRS, YFSETQ. Trimming left V 3 bases short and J 0 bases short, with 12 bases between. This CDR3 is built from 15 residues.